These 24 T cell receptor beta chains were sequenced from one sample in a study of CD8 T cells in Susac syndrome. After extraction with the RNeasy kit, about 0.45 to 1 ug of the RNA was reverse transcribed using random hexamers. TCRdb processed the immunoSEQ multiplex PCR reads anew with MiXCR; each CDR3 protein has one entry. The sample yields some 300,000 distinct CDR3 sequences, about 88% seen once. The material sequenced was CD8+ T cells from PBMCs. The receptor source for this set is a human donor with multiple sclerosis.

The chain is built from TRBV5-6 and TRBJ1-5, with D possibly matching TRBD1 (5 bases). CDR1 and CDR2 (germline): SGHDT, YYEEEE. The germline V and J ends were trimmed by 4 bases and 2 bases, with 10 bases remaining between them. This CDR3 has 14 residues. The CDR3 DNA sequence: TGTGCCAGCAGCGGTAGGGGTCGCAATCAGCCCCAGCATTTT. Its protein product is CASSGRGRNQPQHF. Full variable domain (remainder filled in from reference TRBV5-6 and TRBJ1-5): DAGVTQSPTHLIKTRGQQVTLRCSPKSGHDTVSWYQQALGQGPQFIFQYYEEEERQRGNFPDRFSGHQFPNYSSELNVNALLLGDSALYLCASSGRGRNQPQHFGDGTRLSIL.

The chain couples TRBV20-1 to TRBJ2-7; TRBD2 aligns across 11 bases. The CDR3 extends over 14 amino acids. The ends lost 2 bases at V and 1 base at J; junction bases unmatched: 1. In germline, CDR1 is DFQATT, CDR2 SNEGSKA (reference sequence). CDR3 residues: CSARRTSGSYEQYF. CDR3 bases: TGCAGTGCTAGACGGACTAGCGGGTCCTACGAGCAGTACTTC.

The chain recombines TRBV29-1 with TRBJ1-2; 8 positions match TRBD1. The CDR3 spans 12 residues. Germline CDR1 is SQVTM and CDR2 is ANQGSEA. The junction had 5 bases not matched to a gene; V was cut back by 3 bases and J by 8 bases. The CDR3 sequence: CSVDQGARGYTF. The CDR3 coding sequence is TGCAGCGTTGACCAGGGGGCACGGGGCTACACCTTC.

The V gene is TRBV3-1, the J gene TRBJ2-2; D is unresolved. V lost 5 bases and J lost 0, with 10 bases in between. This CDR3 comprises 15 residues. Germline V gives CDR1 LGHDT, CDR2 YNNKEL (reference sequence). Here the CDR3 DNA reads TGTGCCAGCAGCACGGCGGTCGCGAACACCGGGGAGCTGTTTTTT. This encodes CASSTAVANTGELFF. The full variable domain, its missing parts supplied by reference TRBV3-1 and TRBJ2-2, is DTAVSQTPKYLVTQMGNDKSIKCEQNLGHDTMYWYKQDSKKFLKIMFSYNNKELIINETVPNRFSPKSPDKAHLNLHINSLELGDSAVYFCASSTAVANTGELFFGEGSRLTVL.

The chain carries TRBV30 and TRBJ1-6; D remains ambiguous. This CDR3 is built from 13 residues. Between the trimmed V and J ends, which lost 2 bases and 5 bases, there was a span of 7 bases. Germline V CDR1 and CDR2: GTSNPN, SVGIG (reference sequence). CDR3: CAWSIQDNSPLHF. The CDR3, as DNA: TGTGCCTGGAGTATACAAGATAATTCACCCCTCCACTTT.

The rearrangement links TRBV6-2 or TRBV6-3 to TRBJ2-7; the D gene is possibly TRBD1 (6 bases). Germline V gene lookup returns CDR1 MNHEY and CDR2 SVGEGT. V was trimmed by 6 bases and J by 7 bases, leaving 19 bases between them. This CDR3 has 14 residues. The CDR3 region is CASRPQGVGWEQYF. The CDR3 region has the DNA TGTGCCAGCAGGCCACAGGGAGTTGGATGGGAGCAGTACTTC.

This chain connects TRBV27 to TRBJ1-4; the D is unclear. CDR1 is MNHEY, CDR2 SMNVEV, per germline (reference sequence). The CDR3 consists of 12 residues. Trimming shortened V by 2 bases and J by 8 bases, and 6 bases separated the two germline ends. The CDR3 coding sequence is TGTGCCAGCAGTTTACGGTGGGAAAAACTGTTTTTT. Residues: CASSLRWEKLFF.

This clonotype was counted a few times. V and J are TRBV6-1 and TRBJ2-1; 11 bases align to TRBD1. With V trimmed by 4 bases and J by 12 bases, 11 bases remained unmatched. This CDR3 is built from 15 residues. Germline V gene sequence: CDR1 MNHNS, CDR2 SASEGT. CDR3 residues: CASSVPDRGPLGQFF. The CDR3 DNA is TGTGCCAGCAGTGTGCCGGACAGGGGGCCGCTGGGGCAGTTCTTC.

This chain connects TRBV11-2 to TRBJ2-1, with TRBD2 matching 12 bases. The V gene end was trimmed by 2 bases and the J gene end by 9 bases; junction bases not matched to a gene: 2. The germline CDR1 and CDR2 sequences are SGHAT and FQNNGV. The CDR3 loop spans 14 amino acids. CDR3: CASSLKLAGGEQFF. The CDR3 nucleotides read TGTGCCAGCAGCTTAAAACTAGCGGGAGGTGAGCAGTTCTTC.

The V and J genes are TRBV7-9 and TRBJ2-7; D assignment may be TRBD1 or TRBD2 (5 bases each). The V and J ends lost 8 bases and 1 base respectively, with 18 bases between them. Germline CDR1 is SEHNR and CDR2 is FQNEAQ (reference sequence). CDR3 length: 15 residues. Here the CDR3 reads CASVGRTEGSYEQYF. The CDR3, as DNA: TGTGCCAGCGTTGGTAGAACCGAGGGGTCCTACGAGCAGTACTTC.

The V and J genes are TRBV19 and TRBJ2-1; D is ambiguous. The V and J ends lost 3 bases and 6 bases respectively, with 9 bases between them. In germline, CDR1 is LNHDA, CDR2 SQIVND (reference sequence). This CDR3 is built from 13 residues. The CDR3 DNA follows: TGTGCCAGTAGTATGGAGCGAGGCAATGAGCAGTTCTTC. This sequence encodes CASSMERGNEQFF.

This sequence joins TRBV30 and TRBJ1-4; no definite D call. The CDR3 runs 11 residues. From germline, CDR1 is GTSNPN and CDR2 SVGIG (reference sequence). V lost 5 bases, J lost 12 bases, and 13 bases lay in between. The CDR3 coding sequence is TGTGCCTGGGCGATCGGGAGCGAACTGTTTTTT. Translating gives CAWAIGSELFF.

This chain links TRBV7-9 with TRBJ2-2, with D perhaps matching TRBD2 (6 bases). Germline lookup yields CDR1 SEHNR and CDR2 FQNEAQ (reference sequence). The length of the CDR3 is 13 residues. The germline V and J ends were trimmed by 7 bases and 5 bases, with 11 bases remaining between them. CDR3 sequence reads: CASTPLATGELFF. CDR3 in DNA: TGTGCCAGCACCCCCCTAGCGACCGGGGAGCTGTTTTTT.

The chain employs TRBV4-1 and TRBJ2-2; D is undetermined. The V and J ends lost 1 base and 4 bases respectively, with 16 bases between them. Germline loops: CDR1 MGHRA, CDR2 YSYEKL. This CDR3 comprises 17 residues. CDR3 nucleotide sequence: TGCGCCAGCAGCCAAGGAAGTGTGGTTAGCATCACCGGGGAGCTGTTTTTT. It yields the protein CASSQGSVVSITGELFF.

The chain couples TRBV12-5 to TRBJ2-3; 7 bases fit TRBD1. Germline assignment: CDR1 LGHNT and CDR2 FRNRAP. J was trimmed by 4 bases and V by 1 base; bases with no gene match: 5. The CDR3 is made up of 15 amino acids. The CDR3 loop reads CASGLGQGYSDTQYF. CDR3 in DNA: TGTGCTAGTGGTTTGGGACAGGGATATTCAGATACGCAGTATTTT.

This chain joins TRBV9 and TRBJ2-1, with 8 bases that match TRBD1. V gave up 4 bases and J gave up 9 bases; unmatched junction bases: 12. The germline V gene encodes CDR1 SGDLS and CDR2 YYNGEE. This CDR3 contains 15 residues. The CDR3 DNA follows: TGTGCCAGCAGCCTCCTGACAGGGGCAGGGAGTGAGCAGTTCTTC. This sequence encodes CASSLLTGAGSEQFF. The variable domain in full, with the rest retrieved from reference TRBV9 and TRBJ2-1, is DSGVTQTPKHLITATGQRVTLRCSPRSGDLSVYWYQQSLDQGLQFLIQYYNGEERAKGNILERFSAQQFPDLHSELNLSSLELGDSALYFCASSLLTGAGSEQFFGPGTRLTVL.

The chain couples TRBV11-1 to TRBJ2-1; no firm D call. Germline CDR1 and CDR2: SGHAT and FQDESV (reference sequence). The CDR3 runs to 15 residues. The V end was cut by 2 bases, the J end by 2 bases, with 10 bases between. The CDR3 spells CASSLRSGPYNEQFF. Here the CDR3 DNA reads TGTGCCAGCAGCTTACGGTCCGGGCCCTACAATGAGCAGTTCTTC.

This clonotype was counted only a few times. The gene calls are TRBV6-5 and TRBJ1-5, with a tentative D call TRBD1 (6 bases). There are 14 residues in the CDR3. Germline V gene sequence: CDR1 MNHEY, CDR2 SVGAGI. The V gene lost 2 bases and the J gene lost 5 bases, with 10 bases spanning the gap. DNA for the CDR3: TGTGCCAGCAGTTACGACAGGAGGGATCAGCCCCAGCATTTT. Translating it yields CASSYDRRDQPQHF.

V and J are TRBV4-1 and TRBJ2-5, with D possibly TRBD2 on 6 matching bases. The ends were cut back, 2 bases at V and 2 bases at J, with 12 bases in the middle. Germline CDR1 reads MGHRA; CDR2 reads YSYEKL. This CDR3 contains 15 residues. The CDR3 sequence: CASSQKGTHQETQYF. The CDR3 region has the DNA TGCGCCAGCAGCCAAAAGGGGACTCATCAAGAGACCCAGTACTTC.

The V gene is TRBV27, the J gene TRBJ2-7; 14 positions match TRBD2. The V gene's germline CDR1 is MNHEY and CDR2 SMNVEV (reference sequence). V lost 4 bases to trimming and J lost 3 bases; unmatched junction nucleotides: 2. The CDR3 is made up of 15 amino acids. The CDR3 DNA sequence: TGTGCCAGCAGTTGGGGACTAGCGGGAGTCTACGAGCAGTACTTC. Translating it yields CASSWGLAGVYEQYF.

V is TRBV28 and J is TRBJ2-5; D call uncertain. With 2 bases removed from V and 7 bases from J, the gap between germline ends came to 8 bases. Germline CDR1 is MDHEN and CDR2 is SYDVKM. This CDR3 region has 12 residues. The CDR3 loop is CASSLDTLTQYF. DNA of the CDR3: TGTGCCAGCAGTTTAGATACCCTGACCCAGTACTTC.

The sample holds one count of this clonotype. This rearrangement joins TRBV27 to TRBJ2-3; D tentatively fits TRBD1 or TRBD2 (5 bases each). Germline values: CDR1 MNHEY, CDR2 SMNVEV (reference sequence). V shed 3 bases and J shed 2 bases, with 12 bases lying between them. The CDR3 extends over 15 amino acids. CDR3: CASSLDGDHTDTQYF. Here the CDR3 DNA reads TGTGCCAGCAGTTTGGATGGGGACCACACAGATACGCAGTATTTT.

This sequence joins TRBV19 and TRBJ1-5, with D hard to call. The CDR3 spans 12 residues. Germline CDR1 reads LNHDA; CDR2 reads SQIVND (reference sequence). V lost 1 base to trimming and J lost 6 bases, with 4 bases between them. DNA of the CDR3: TGTGCCAGTAGTATAGGTTTTCAGCCCCAGCATTTT. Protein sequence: CASSIGFQPQHF. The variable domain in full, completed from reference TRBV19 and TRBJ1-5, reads DGGITQSPKYLFRKEGQNVTLSCEQNLNHDAMYWYRQDPGQGLRLIYYSQIVNDFQKGDIAEGYSVSREKKESFPLTVTSAQKNPTAFYLCASSIGFQPQHFGDGTRLSIL.

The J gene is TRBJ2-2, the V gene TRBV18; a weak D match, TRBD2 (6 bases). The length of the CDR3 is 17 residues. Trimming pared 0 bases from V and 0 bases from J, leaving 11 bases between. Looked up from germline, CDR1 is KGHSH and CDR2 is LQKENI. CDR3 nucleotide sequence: TGTGCCAGCTCACCACCAGGAGGGGCGGCGAACACCGGGGAGCTGTTTTTT. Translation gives CASSPPGGAANTGELFF.